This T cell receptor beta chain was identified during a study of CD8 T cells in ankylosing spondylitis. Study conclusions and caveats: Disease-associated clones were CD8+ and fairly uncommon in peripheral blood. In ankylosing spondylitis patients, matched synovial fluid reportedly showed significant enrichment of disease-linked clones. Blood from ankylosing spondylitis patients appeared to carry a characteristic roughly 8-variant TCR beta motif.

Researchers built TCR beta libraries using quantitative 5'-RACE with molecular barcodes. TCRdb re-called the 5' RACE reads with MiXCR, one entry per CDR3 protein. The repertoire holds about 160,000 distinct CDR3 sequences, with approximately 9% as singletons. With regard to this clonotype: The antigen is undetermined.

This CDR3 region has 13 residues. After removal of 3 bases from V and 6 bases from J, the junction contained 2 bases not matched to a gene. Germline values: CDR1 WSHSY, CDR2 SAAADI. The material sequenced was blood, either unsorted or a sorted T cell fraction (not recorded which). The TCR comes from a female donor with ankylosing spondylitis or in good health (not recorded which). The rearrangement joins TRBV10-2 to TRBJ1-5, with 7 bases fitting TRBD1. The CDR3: CASSEGGIQPQHF. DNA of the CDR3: TGCGCCAGCAGTGAAGGGGGCATTCAGCCCCAGCATTTT.